The sequence of this T cell receptor beta chain was determined in a study of cytomegalovirus exposure and HLA in healthy donors. Study-wide background: The same platform used for the 650 to 850 first-cohort repertoires was also used for the 130 or so validation repertoires, as a later analysis reported. Overall study results and limits: While the bulk of TCR sequences proved rare, some public TCRs turned up in many donors. Within the approximately 110 validation repertoires, first-cohort TCR clusters tended to co-occur, according to a later analysis. A list of approximately 150 TCR beta chains associated with cytomegalovirus was given.

Germline loops: CDR1 SGHTA, CDR2 FQGTGA. The CDR3 consists of 14 residues. V lost 1 base and J lost 8, with 14 bases in between. Note on this clone: Its antigen is undetermined.

Sequencing used immunoSEQ multiplex PCR; TCRdb keeps in-frame clones, though not all of them. The repertoire holds some 230,000 clones, with about 93% as singletons. This chain joins TRBV7-3 and TRBJ1-2; D perhaps matches TRBD1 (5 bases). Sequenced input: PBMCs. The receptor was isolated from a woman under 30 in good health and CMV-seronegative. The CDR3 protein is CASSLRGGNEGYTF. The DNA for the CDR3 is TGTGCCAGCAGCTTAAGGGGCGGCAACGAGGGCTACACCTTC. The full variable domain, in which reference TRBV7-3 and TRBJ1-2 provide the parts outside the CDR3, is GAGVSQTPSNKVTEKGKYVELRCDPISGHTALYWYRQSLGQGPEFLIYFQGTGAADDSGLPNDRFFAVRPEGSVSTLKIQRTERGDSAVYLCASSLRGGNEGYTFGSGTRLTVV.